These 2 T cell receptor beta chains were all obtained from the same sample, sequenced in a study of blood T cells in healthy people across ages. The second PCR ran roughly 7 to 12 cycles with a sample-barcoded 5' primer and J-beta primers. TCRdb used MiXCR to reprocess the 5' RACE reads, holding one entry per CDR3 protein. Here the sample spans about a million distinct CDR3 sequences, roughly half being singletons. What was sequenced was blood. Every receptor here comes from a woman aged 60-75 years in good health.

This clonotype showed up just a few times. The chain combines TRBV28 with TRBJ2-7; D is uncertain. Germline CDR1 and CDR2: MDHEN and SYDVKM. The CDR3 has 12 residues. Trimming removed 4 bases at V and 3 bases at J, with 7 bases between. The CDR3 here is CASSSPFYEQYF. CDR3 coding DNA: TGTGCCAGCAGTTCCCCCTTCTACGAGCAGTACTTC.

The V gene is TRBV4-1, the J gene TRBJ2-7, with 9 nucleotides matching TRBD2. The CDR3 has 13 residues. From germline, CDR1 is MGHRA and CDR2 YSYEKL. Trimming removed 9 bases from V and 0 bases from J; junction bases left unmatched: 3. CDR3 in DNA: TGCGCCAGTGGACTAGCGCCCTCCTACGAGCAGTACTTC. Amino acid sequence: CASGLAPSYEQYF.